A single sample is the source of the 23 T cell receptor beta chains below, sequenced in a study of blood T cell repertoires in COVID-19. Repertoires were generated with immunoSEQ multiplex PCR, while TCRdb's copy carries only in-frame clones and drops some. The data hold more than 130,000 clones, with approximately 87% observed a single time. Sequenced sample: peripheral blood. These receptors all come from a woman aged 40 to 50 with acute or convalescent COVID-19.

The chain uses TRBV6-5 and TRBJ2-2; TRBD2 is a possible D gene (7 bases). Looked up from germline, CDR1 is MNHEY and CDR2 is SVGAGI. This CDR3 contains 15 residues. V lost 6 bases and J lost 4, with 15 bases in between. CDR3 nucleotide sequence: TGTGCCAGCAGCTGGGGGGGGGCCGGCACCGGGGAGCTGTTTTTT. This translates into CASSWGGAGTGELFF.

V and J are TRBV3-1 (or the pseudogene TRBV3-2) and TRBJ1-3; D may be TRBD1 (5 bases). The CDR3 extends over 15 amino acids. The germline CDR1 and CDR2 sequences are LGHDT and YNNKEL (reference sequence). V lost 2 bases and J lost 0, with 8 bases in between. CDR3 in DNA: TGTGCCAGCAGCCAATCCGACAGCTCTGGAAACACCATATATTTT. Translating gives CASSQSDSSGNTIYF.

J is TRBJ2-7 and V is TRBV7-9; 9 bases are shared with TRBD1. The length of the CDR3 is 14 residues. The germline gives CDR1 SEHNR, CDR2 FQNEAQ (reference sequence). J gave up 3 bases and V 5 bases, and 5 bases lay outside the gene matches. CDR3 in DNA: TGTGCCAGCAGCCCGGGACAGGGCTTCTACGAGCAGTACTTC. Its protein is CASSPGQGFYEQYF.

The chain recombines TRBV7-3 with TRBJ2-5; D remains unclear. In germline, CDR1 is SGHTA, CDR2 FQGTGA. CDR3 length equals 13 residues. V was trimmed by 3 bases and J by 9 bases, leaving 14 bases between them. CDR3 sequence: CASSFTPTRAQYF. CDR3 DNA sequence: TGTGCCAGCAGCTTCACCCCGACCCGGGCCCAGTACTTC.

This chain joins TRBV6-5 and TRBJ1-1, with D perhaps TRBD1 (5 bases). The CDR3 loop spans 14 amino acids. With 0 bases removed from V and 4 bases from J, the gap between germline ends came to 9 bases. Germline CDR1 and CDR2: MNHEY and SVGAGI. The CDR3 nucleotides read TGTGCCAGCAGTTACTCGCAGGGAGGCACTGAAGCTTTCTTT. This sequence encodes CASSYSQGGTEAFF.

Only one count was recorded for this clone. The chain joins TRBV7-2 to TRBJ1-5; TRBD1 aligns across 8 bases. Looked up from germline, CDR1 is SGHTA and CDR2 is FQGNSA. J was trimmed by 9 bases and V by 3 bases; bases with no gene match: 10. The CDR3 is 15 amino acids. The CDR3 sequence is CASSLGQALQGPQHF. CDR3 DNA: TGTGCCAGCAGCTTGGGACAGGCGCTACAGGGGCCCCAGCATTTT.

The chain is built from TRBV2 and TRBJ1-6; D is undetermined. Trimming cost V 5 bases and J 5 bases, with 13 bases left between them. The CDR3 length is 15 residues. Germline assignment: CDR1 SNHLY and CDR2 FYNNEI. CDR3 sequence (DNA): TGTGCCAGCAGTCTCTCCGAGGGCGATAATTCACCCCTCCACTTT. Protein: CASSLSEGDNSPLHF.

This clone appeared once. This chain joins TRBV11-3 and TRBJ1-2; no clear D. In germline, CDR1 is SGHNT, CDR2 YENEEA. V was shortened by 5 bases and J by 6 bases, with 19 bases between the two germline ends. This CDR3 comprises 15 residues. In nucleotides, the CDR3 is TGTGCCAGCAGCCCCCGGGGTCAGATGAACGATGGCTACACCTTC. Translating gives CASSPRGQMNDGYTF.

This chain joins TRBV19 and TRBJ2-2, with 8 bases matching TRBD2. V trimming: 6 bases; J trimming: 6 bases; junction bases outside the gene matches: 3. Germline loops: CDR1 LNHDA, CDR2 SQIVND (reference sequence). The CDR3 contains 13 residues. CDR3 in amino acids: CASSGLAAGELFF. CDR3 in DNA: TGTGCCAGTAGCGGACTAGCTGCCGGGGAGCTGTTTTTT. Combining the CDR3 with reference TRBV19 and TRBJ2-2 gives the whole variable domain DGGITQSPKYLFRKEGQNVTLSCEQNLNHDAMYWYRQDPGQGLRLIYYSQIVNDFQKGDIAEGYSVSREKKESFPLTVTSAQKNPTAFYLCASSGLAAGELFFGEGSRLTVL.

The CDR3 reads CASSLSARSGTQYF. CDR3 DNA sequence: TGTGCCAGCAGTTTATCGGCCCGATCAGGGACCCAGTACTTC. The J gene is TRBJ2-5, the V gene TRBV27; D remains unclear. V was trimmed by 0 bases and J by 7 bases, leaving 12 bases between them. This CDR3 region has 14 residues. Germline V gene data show CDR1 as MNHEY and CDR2 as SMNVEV (reference sequence).

J is TRBJ2-7 and V is TRBV6-6, with TRBD1 identical over 7 bases. The junction had 1 base not matched to a gene; V was cut back by 0 bases and J by 2 bases. The CDR3 is 14 amino acids. Germline-derived CDR1 and CDR2 are MNHNY and SVGAGI (reference sequence). The CDR3 DNA sequence: TGTGCCAGCAGTTACTCCGACAGGGCCTACGAGCAGTACTTC. This gives the protein CASSYSDRAYEQYF.

This clone was detected a few times. The rearrangement uses TRBV6-5 and TRBJ1-1; a possible D gene is TRBD1 (6 bases). V was trimmed by 7 bases and J by 6 bases, leaving 18 bases between them. CDR1 is MNHEY and CDR2 is SVGAGI in the germline V gene. There are 14 residues in the CDR3. CDR3 sequence reads: CASKTTGSIAEAFF. The CDR3 DNA reads TGTGCCAGCAAGACTACAGGGAGTATCGCTGAAGCTTTCTTT.

The chain recombines TRBV30 with TRBJ1-5; maybe TRBD1 (5 bases). Trimming took 3 bases from V and 2 from J, leaving 8 bases between them. There are 13 residues in the CDR3. Germline V gives CDR1 GTSNPN, CDR2 SVGIG (reference sequence). The CDR3 DNA follows: TGTGCCTGGAGGGGACTTGGCAATCAGCCCCAGCATTTT. It translates to CAWRGLGNQPQHF.

This clone was recorded only once. This chain connects TRBV4-2 to TRBJ1-2; 7 bases match TRBD1. V shed 3 bases and J 1 base; nucleotides not matched to a gene: 11. This CDR3 contains 17 residues. Germline loops: CDR1 LGHNA, CDR2 YNFKEQ. In DNA form, the CDR3 reads TGTGCCAGCAGCCAGGCCCTGGGACAGTTGATTAACTATGGCTACACCTTC. It encodes CASSQALGQLINYGYTF.

The chain is built from TRBV2 and TRBJ2-7; TRBD1 agrees at 8 bases. V lost 5 bases and J lost 4; bases outside the gene matches: 13. The germline gives CDR1 SNHLY, CDR2 FYNNEI. This CDR3 is built from 16 residues. The CDR3: CASSPGAGGYIYEQYF. In nucleotides, the CDR3 is TGTGCCAGCAGTCCCGGGGCAGGGGGCTATATTTACGAGCAGTACTTC.

V gene TRBV20-1 combines with J gene TRBJ1-1, with unresolved D. Trimming shortened V by 0 bases and J by 5 bases, and 4 bases separated the two germline ends. This CDR3 region has 11 residues. CDR1 is DFQATT, CDR2 SNEGSKA, per germline (reference sequence). This chain's CDR3 is CSARELTEAFF. For the CDR3, the DNA is TGCAGTGCTAGAGAACTAACTGAAGCTTTCTTT.

The V gene is TRBV6-5, the J gene TRBJ1-2, with TRBD1 matching 9 bases. Germline values: CDR1 MNHEY, CDR2 SVGAGI. This CDR3 region has 15 residues. Trimming cost V 0 bases and J 3 bases; bases outside gene matches: 2. The CDR3 DNA reads as TGTGCCAGCAGTTACTCGGGGACAGGGTACTATGGCTACACCTTC. As protein: CASSYSGTGYYGYTF.

This chain uses TRBV27 with TRBJ2-3, with D perhaps matching TRBD1 (6 bases). The CDR3 has 14 residues. Germline V lookup: CDR1 MNHEY, CDR2 SMNVEV (reference sequence). The V end lost 5 bases, the J end lost 2 bases, and 11 bases lay between the germline ends. This CDR3 reads CASSKTGNTDTQYF. The CDR3 DNA reads TGTGCCAGCAGTAAAACAGGGAACACAGATACGCAGTATTTT.

The CDR3 DNA follows: TGCGCCAGCAGCCAAGATCGGGCGGGGGCCGGAGATACGCAGTATTTT. Its protein is CASSQDRAGAGDTQYF. This sequence joins TRBV4-3 and TRBJ2-3; tentatively, D is TRBD2 (7 bases). The germline CDR1 and CDR2 sequences are LGHNA and YSLEER. The ends were cut back, 0 bases at V and 5 bases at J, with 15 bases in the middle. CDR3 length: 16 amino acids.

By share of the sample, this clone is medium-sized. The rearrangement joins TRBV5-1 to TRBJ2-3, with 7 bases that match TRBD2. This CDR3 contains 16 residues. V trimming: 4 bases; J trimming: 0 bases; junction bases outside the gene matches: 8. The germline CDR1 and CDR2 sequences are SGHRS and YFSETQ. The CDR3 sequence is CASSVPSGLSTDTQYF. CDR3 nucleotide sequence: TGCGCCAGCAGCGTTCCTAGCGGTCTTAGCACAGATACGCAGTATTTT.

This chain links TRBV18 with TRBJ1-1; 9 nucleotides align to TRBD1. The J segment lost 3 bases and the V segment lost 1 base, leaving 12 bases of the junction unmatched. The germline V gene encodes CDR1 KGHSH and CDR2 LQKENI. This CDR3 is 18 amino acids long. CDR3 bases: TGTGCCAGCTCACCACTTTCCGGGACAGGGCGAGGAGACACTGAAGCTTTCTTT. This translates into CASSPLSGTGRGDTEAFF.

CDR3 coding DNA: TGCGCCAGCAGCCAAGATTCCAGGGCGAACACTGAAGCTTTCTTT. Protein: CASSQDSRANTEAFF. The rearrangement uses TRBV4-1 and TRBJ1-1; D perhaps matches TRBD1 (5 bases). V was clipped by 0 bases and J by 1 base, with 9 bases between them. The CDR3 runs to 15 residues. Germline lookup yields CDR1 MGHRA and CDR2 YSYEKL.

This chain uses TRBV6-2 or TRBV6-3 with TRBJ2-7; D remains unclear. CDR1 MNHEY and CDR2 SVGEGT come from the germline V gene. The ends were cut back, 5 bases at V and 5 bases at J, with 13 bases in the middle. The CDR3 runs 13 residues. The CDR3 DNA reads TGTGCCAGCAGTCCCCTAAGTGTCGACGAGCAGTACTTC. As protein: CASSPLSVDEQYF.